The next 23 T cell receptor beta chains were all read from a single sample in a study of T cells in Graves' hyperthyroidism and ophthalmopathy. RNA transcripts yielded amplified TCR beta CDR3 regions. Initially, a first-round RT-PCR of the TCR CDR3 employed the HTBI primer set. TCRdb analysed the multiplex PCR reads with MiXCR anew, one entry per CDR3 protein. The table records hundreds of thousands of distinct CDR3 sequences, approximately 14% of them present only once. The specimen sequenced was blood. These receptor sequences come from a woman in her forties or fifties with Graves' ophthalmopathy.

The table lists this clonotype with many counts. This chain uses TRBV20-1 with TRBJ2-1, with TRBD2 matching 14 bases. Germline loops: CDR1 DFQATT, CDR2 SNEGSKA (reference sequence). Trimming cost V 5 bases and J 4 bases; bases outside gene matches: 13. The CDR3 extends over 18 amino acids. CDR3 DNA sequence: TGCAGTGCTGTAGGGACTAGCGGGAGTCAAAAGGAGTACAATGAGCAGTTCTTC. It translates to CSAVGTSGSQKEYNEQFF.

In its sample, this clonotype was seen many times. The chain joins TRBV11-2 to TRBJ2-1; possibly TRBD2 for D (5 bases). The germline V and J ends were trimmed by 3 bases and 5 bases, with 11 bases remaining between them. The CDR3 totals 14 residues. From germline, CDR1 is SGHAT and CDR2 FQNNGV. The DNA for the CDR3 is TGTGCCAGCAGCTTGGGCGGGCAGCACAATGAGCAGTTCTTC. It encodes CASSLGGQHNEQFF.

At least ten counts were recorded for this clonotype. The chain carries TRBV3-1 and TRBJ1-5; 7 nucleotides align to TRBD1. Trimming took 1 base from V and 5 from J; bases not matched to a gene: 2. The CDR3 extends over 14 amino acids. CDR1 and CDR2 (germline): LGHDT, YNNKEL (reference sequence). In DNA, the CDR3 is TGTGCCAGCAGCCAAGGGACAGGTCATCAGCCCCAGCATTTT. Translating gives CASSQGTGHQPQHF.

Points on this clonotype: This could be a read error, since a much larger clone is one nucleotide away. The rearrangement links TRBV12-3 or TRBV12-4 to TRBJ2-1; a possible D gene is TRBD2 (6 bases). CDR3 size: 12 residues. CDR3 sequence: CTSRTEGFEQFF. The CDR3, as DNA: TGTACCAGCAGGACGGAGGGGTTTGAGCAGTTCTTC.

V and J are TRBV6-1 and TRBJ1-5; weak D call: TRBD1 (5 bases). Between the trimmed V and J ends, which lost 7 bases and 0 bases, there was a span of 10 bases. This CDR3 has 14 residues. The germline V gene has CDR1 MNHNS and CDR2 SASEGT. For the CDR3, the DNA is TGTGCCAGCACCCAGGGTTATAGCAATCAGCCCCAGCATTTT. Amino acid sequence: CASTQGYSNQPQHF.

This chain links TRBV28 with TRBJ2-3, with D perhaps matching TRBD1 or TRBD2 (5 bases each). This CDR3 has 15 amino acids. Germline V gene data show CDR1 as MDHEN and CDR2 as SYDVKM. The ends were cut back, 4 bases at V and 2 bases at J, with 13 bases in the middle. CDR3 sequence reads: CASSSAGTDTDTQYF. The CDR3 bases are TGTGCCAGCAGTTCCGCCGGGACGGACACAGATACGCAGTATTTT.

The chain uses TRBV29-1 and TRBJ2-7; 11 bases align to TRBD2. The CDR3 extends over 15 amino acids. The junction had 6 bases not matched to a gene; V was cut back by 0 bases and J by 5 bases. CDR1 and CDR2 (germline): SQVTM, ANQGSEA. Written as DNA, the CDR3 is TGCAGCGTTGAAGACCCACTAGCGGGAGCCCACGAGCAGTACTTC. Protein product: CSVEDPLAGAHEQYF.

In its sample, this clonotype was seen many times. V gene TRBV12-3 or TRBV12-4 combines with J gene TRBJ1-5, with D possibly TRBD1 on 6 matching bases. V was trimmed by 3 bases and J by 6 bases, leaving 12 bases between them. There are 14 residues in the CDR3. The CDR3 DNA reads as TGTGCCAGCAGTTTGAGGGGGTATGTTCAGCCCCAGCATTTT. Translated, it gives CASSLRGYVQPQHF.

There are many counts of this clonotype. The gene calls are TRBV11-2 and TRBJ2-7; the match to TRBD2 covers 12 bases. The CDR3 spans 17 residues. Losses at the gene ends were 1 base for V and 0 bases for J; bases not matched to a gene: 4. Germline assignment: CDR1 SGHAT and CDR2 FQNNGV. CDR3 in amino acids: CASSLVASGRASYEQYF. CDR3 sequence (DNA): TGTGCCAGCAGCTTAGTTGCTAGCGGGAGGGCCTCCTACGAGCAGTACTTC.

This rearrangement joins TRBV12-3 or TRBV12-4 to TRBJ2-1, with TRBD2 matching over 13 bases. This CDR3 is built from 15 residues. Trimming at V came to 6 bases and at J to 6 bases, leaving 5 bases not matched to a gene. This chain's CDR3 is CASRQLAGGFNEQFF. DNA of the CDR3: TGTGCCAGCAGGCAACTAGCGGGGGGGTTCAATGAGCAGTTCTTC.

This chain joins TRBV5-1 and TRBJ2-1; 12 bases are shared with TRBD2. CDR1 and CDR2 (germline): SGHRS, YFSETQ. The length of the CDR3 is 17 residues. J lost 1 base, V lost 3 bases, and 5 bases had no gene match. As DNA, the CDR3 is TGCGCCAGCAGCTCCCGGACTAGCGGGACTTCCTACAATGAGCAGTTCTTC. Its protein is CASSSRTSGTSYNEQFF.

The V and J genes are TRBV7-9 and TRBJ2-1, with TRBD2 identical over 12 bases. This CDR3 has 20 residues. J gave up 4 bases and V 1 base, and 14 bases lay outside the gene matches. The germline V gene encodes CDR1 SEHNR and CDR2 FQNEAQ (reference sequence). The CDR3, as DNA: TGTGCCAGCAGCTTAGTTGTTTTTGCGACTAGCGGGAGTAATTACAATGAGCAGTTCTTC. It encodes CASSLVVFATSGSNYNEQFF.

In this sample, this clonotype turned up many times. The chain's CDR3 is CASSLQGLANNEQFF. The CDR3 DNA follows: TGTGCCAGCAGCTTACAGGGACTAGCGAACAATGAGCAGTTCTTC. The chain recombines TRBV7-8 with TRBJ2-1; TRBD2 aligns across 10 bases. This CDR3 comprises 15 residues. V trimming: 2 bases; J trimming: 5 bases; junction bases outside the gene matches: 3. Germline V gives CDR1 SGHVS, CDR2 FQNEAQ.

This clonotype was observed many times. The genes are TRBV6-1 and TRBJ2-7, with 8 bases identical to TRBD2. The CDR3 is made up of 15 amino acids. With 6 bases clipped from V and 6 bases from J, the junction kept 13 bases outside the gene matches. Germline V gene lookup returns CDR1 MNHNS and CDR2 SASEGT. The CDR3 DNA sequence: TGTGCCAGCAGCTACACTCCGGGACTAGGAGGCGAGCAGTACTTC. It is translated as CASSYTPGLGGEQYF.

V and J are TRBV6-2 or TRBV6-3 and TRBJ1-5; 9 bases align to TRBD1. From germline, CDR1 is MNHEY and CDR2 SVGEGT. The ends lost 5 bases at V and 1 base at J; junction bases unmatched: 3. This CDR3 has 15 amino acids. The CDR3 DNA follows: TGTGCCAGCAGTGACGGGACAGGGAGCAATCAGCCCCAGCATTTT. Protein: CASSDGTGSNQPQHF.

The J gene is TRBJ1-3, the V gene TRBV14, with a tentative D call TRBD1 (6 bases). CDR1 is SGHDN, CDR2 FVKESK, per germline. This CDR3 has 20 amino acids. Trimming removed 5 bases from V and 0 bases from J, with 26 bases in between. DNA of the CDR3: TGTGCCAGCAGCAAGAATCTGGACAGTCCGACCTATCGCTCTGGAAACACCATATATTTT. The encoded protein is CASSKNLDSPTYRSGNTIYF. Complete variable domain (other parts from reference TRBV14 and TRBJ1-3): EAGVTQFPSHSVIEKGQTVTLRCDPISGHDNLYWYRRVMGKEIKFLLHFVKESKQDESGMPNNRFLAERTGGTYSTLKVQPAELEDSGVYFCASSKNLDSPTYRSGNTIYFGEGSWLTVV.

This clonotype showed up many times. The gene calls are TRBV27 and TRBJ1-2; 9 positions agree with TRBD1. Germline CDR1 reads MNHEY; CDR2 reads SMNVEV (reference sequence). V dropped 5 bases and J dropped 4; count of bases not matched to a gene: 5. The length of the CDR3 is 14 residues. Here the CDR3 DNA reads TGTGCCAGCAGTGCGGGACAGGGCATCTATGGCTACACCTTC. This codes for CASSAGQGIYGYTF.

This clonotype was counted at least ten times. The gene calls are TRBV7-9 and TRBJ2-7, with 9 bases identical to TRBD2. In germline, CDR1 is SEHNR, CDR2 FQNEAQ (reference sequence). V dropped 4 bases and J dropped 6; count of bases not matched to a gene: 19. The CDR3 totals 18 residues. The CDR3 bases are TGTGCCAGCAGCTCCCCCCCCCTAGCGGGACCCATTGTCCTCGAGCAGTACTTC. This codes for CASSSPPLAGPIVLEQYF.

This clonotype was detected a few times. The conserved phenylalanine or tryptophan is not found at the CDR3 terminus, so this likely reflects a read error. The V gene is TRBV7-3, the J gene TRBJ1-1; D is perhaps TRBD1 (5 bases). The CDR3 loop spans 14 amino acids. The V and J ends lost 0 bases and 3 bases respectively, with 8 bases between them. CDR1 and CDR2 from the germline V gene are SGHTA and FQGTGA. Here the CDR3 DNA reads TGTGCCAGCAGCTTAACCCCAGGGTACACTGAAGCTTTCCTT. It codes for CASSLTPGYTEAFL.

This clonotype is a singleton in its sample. V usage is TRBV29-1 and J usage is TRBJ1-1; the D gene is possibly TRBD1 (5 bases). The length of the CDR3 is 15 residues. Deletions cut 5 bases from V and 1 base from J, with 17 bases between. Germline loops: CDR1 SQVTM, CDR2 ANQGSEA. Here the CDR3 DNA reads TGCAGCGTTCACCTATGGGCAGGGCGGAACACTGAAGCTTTCTTT. It yields the protein CSVHLWAGRNTEAFF.

This clonotype was detected a few times. A much larger clone is a single base away; this may be a read error. This sequence joins TRBV19 and TRBJ1-5; maybe TRBD1 (6 bases). The CDR3 covers 14 residues. Per germline, CDR1 LNHDA and CDR2 SQIVND (reference sequence). V shed 7 bases and J shed 0 bases, with 10 bases lying between them. The DNA for the CDR3 is TGTGCCAGTACCACAGGGCATAGCAATCAGCCCCAGCATTTT. It specifies CASTTGHSNQPQHF. The variable domain in full, with the rest retrieved from reference TRBV19 and TRBJ1-5, is DGGITQSPKYLFRKEGQNVTLSCEQNLNHDAMYWYRQDPGQGLRLIYYSQIVNDFQKGDIAEGYSVSREKKESFPLTVTSAQKNPTAFYLCASTTGHSNQPQHFGDGTRLSIL.

This clonotype came up many times. The chain joins TRBV11-2 to TRBJ2-3; no clear D gene. Germline V gene sequence: CDR1 SGHAT, CDR2 FQNNGV. V lost 1 base and J 0 bases, leaving 14 bases between the germline ends. The CDR3 is 17 amino acids. CDR3 coding DNA: TGTGCCAGCAGCTTAGCCGCCGCACAGTTCAGCACAGATACGCAGTATTTT. It translates to CASSLAAAQFSTDTQYF.

In its sample, this clonotype was seen a few times. This chain uses TRBV10-3 with TRBJ2-7; 9 bases fit TRBD2. J gave up 4 bases and V 6 bases, and 4 bases lay outside the gene matches. From germline, CDR1 is ENHRY and CDR2 SYGVKD. The CDR3 contains 13 residues. Written as DNA, the CDR3 is TGTGCCATCAGCCTAGCGGGAAATTACGAGCAGTACTTC. Its protein product is CAISLAGNYEQYF.